The source of this TCR beta chain is a study of technical replicates of blood from a few donors. This CDR3 contains 17 residues. The germline V and J ends were trimmed by 0 bases and 2 bases, with 16 bases remaining between them. CDR1 and CDR2 from the germline V gene are KGHSH and LQKENI. Measured with immunoSEQ multiplex PCR; TCRdb has only the in-frame clones, and not every one. Of about 49,000 clones listed, 92% are singletons. The receptor's source is a human donor in good health. Some clones in this sample may be carry-over from other donors' samples. The sequencing input was PBMCs. The rearrangement links TRBV18 to TRBJ1-2; D is undetermined. CDR3 sequence (DNA): TGTGCCAGCTCACCACCGGGTCAGGCCCCTTCCAACTATGGCTACACCTTC. Amino acid sequence: CASSPPGQAPSNYGYTF. Full variable domain (remainder filled in from reference TRBV18 and TRBJ1-2): NAGVMQNPRHLVRRRGQEARLRCSPMKGHSHVYWYRQLPEEGLKFMVYLQKENIIDESGMPKERFSAEFPKEGPSILRIQQVVRGDSAAYFCASSPPGQAPSNYGYTFGSGTRLTVV.